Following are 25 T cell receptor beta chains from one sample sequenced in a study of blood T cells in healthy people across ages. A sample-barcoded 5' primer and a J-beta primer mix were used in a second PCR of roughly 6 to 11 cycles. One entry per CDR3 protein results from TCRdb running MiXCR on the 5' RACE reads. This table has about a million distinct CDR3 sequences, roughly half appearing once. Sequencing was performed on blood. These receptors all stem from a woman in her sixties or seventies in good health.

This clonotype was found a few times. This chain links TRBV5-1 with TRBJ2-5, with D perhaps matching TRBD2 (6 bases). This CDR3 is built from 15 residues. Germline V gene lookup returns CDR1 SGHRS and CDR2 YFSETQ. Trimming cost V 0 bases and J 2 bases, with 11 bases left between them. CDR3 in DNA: TGCGCCAGCAGCTTGGGCGGGGTCGTACAAGAGACCCAGTACTTC. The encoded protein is CASSLGGVVQETQYF.

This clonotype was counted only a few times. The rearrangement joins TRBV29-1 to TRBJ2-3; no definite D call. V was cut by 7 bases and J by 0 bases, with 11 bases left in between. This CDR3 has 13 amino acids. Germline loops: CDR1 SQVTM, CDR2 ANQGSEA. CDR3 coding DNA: TGCAGCGGTAGCCCTCGAAGCACAGATACGCAGTATTTT. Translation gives CSGSPRSTDTQYF.

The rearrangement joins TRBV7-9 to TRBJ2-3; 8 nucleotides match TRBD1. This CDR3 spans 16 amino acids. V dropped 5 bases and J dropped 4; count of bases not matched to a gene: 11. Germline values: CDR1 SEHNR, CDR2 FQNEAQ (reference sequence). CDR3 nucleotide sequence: TGTGCCAGCAGCCTGATGGGACAGGTCAGGGCAGATACGCAGTATTTT. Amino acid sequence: CASSLMGQVRADTQYF.

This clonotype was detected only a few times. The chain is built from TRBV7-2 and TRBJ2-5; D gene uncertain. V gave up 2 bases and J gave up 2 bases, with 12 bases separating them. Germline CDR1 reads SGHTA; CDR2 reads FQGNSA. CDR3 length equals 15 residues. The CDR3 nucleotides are TGTGCCAGCAGCTTAATATTAAGCGCGCAAGAGACCCAGTACTTC. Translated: CASSLILSAQETQYF.

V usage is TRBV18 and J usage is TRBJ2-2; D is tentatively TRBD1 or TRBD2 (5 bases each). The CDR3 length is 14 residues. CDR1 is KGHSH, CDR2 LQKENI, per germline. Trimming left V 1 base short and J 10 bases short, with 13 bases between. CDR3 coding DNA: TGTGCCAGCTCACCACAGAGGGGAGAAGCGGAGCTGTTTTTT. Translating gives CASSPQRGEAELFF.

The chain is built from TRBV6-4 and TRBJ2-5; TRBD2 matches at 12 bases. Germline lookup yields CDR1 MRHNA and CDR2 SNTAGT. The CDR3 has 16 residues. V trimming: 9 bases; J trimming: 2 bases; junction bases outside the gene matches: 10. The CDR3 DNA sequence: TGTGCCAGACTAGCGGGAGGCCGAAGAGATCAAGAGACCCAGTACTTC. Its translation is CARLAGGRRDQETQYF.

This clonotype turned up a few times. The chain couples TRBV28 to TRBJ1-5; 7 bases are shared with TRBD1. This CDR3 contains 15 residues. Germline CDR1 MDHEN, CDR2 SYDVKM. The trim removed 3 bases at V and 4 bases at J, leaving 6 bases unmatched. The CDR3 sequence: CASSLWDRINQPQHF. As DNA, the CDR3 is TGTGCCAGCAGTTTGTGGGACAGAATTAATCAGCCCCAGCATTTT.

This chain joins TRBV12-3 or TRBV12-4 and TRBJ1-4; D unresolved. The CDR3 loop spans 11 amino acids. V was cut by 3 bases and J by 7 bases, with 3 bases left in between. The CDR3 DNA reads TGTGCCAGCAGTTTTCGTGAAAAACTGTTTTTT. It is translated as CASSFREKLFF.

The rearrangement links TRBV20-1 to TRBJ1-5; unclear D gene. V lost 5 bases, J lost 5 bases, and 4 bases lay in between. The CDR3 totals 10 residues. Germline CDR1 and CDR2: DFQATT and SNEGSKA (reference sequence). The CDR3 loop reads CSAADQPQHF. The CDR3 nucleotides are TGCAGTGCTGCGGATCAGCCCCAGCATTTT.

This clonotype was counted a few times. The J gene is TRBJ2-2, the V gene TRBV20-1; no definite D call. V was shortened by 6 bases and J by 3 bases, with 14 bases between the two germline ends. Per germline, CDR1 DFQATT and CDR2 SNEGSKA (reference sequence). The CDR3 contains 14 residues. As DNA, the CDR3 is TGCAGTGCGTCCCCAGAGTGGGACACCGGGGAGCTGTTTTTT. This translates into CSASPEWDTGELFF.

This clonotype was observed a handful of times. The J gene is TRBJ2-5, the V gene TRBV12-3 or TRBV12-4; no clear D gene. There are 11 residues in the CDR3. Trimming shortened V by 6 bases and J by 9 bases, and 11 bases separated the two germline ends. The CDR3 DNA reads TGTGCCAGCAGAGATCAGAGTGCCCAGTACTTC. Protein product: CASRDQSAQYF.

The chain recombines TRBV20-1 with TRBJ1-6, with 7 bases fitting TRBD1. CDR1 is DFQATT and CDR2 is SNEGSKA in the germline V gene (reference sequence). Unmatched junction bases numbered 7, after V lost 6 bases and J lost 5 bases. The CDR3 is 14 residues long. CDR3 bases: TGCAGTGCGGGGGCCGGGACAGATAATTCACCCCTCCACTTT. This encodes CSAGAGTDNSPLHF.

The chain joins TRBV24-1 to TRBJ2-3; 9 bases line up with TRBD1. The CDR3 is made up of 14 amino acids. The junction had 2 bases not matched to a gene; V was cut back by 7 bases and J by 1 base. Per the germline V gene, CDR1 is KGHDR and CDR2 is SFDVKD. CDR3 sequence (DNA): TGTGCCACCAGCCGGACAGGGGGCACAGATACGCAGTATTTT. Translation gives CATSRTGGTDTQYF.

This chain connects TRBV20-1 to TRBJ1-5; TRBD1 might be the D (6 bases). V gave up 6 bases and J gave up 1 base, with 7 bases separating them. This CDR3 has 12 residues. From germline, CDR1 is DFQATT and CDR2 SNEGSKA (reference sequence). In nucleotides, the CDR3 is TGCAGTGCCGGACAGAGCAATCAGCCCCAGCATTTT. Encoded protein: CSAGQSNQPQHF.

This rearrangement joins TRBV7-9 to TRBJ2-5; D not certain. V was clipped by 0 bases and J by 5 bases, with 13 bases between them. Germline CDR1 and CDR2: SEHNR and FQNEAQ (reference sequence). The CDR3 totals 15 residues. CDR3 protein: CASSLATNWRETQYF. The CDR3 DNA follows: TGTGCCAGCAGCTTAGCGACAAACTGGCGGGAGACCCAGTACTTC.

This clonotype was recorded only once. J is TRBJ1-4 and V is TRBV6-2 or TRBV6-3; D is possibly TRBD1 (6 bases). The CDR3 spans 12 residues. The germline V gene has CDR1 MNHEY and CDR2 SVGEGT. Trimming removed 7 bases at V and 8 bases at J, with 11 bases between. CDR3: CASKTGREKLFF. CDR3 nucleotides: TGTGCCAGCAAGACAGGACGAGAAAAACTGTTTTTT.

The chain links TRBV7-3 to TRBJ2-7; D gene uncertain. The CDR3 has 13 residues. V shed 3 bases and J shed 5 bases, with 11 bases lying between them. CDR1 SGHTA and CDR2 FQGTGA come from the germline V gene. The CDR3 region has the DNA TGTGCCAGCAGCTTCAGCTCGAACCACGAGCAGTACTTC. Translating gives CASSFSSNHEQYF.

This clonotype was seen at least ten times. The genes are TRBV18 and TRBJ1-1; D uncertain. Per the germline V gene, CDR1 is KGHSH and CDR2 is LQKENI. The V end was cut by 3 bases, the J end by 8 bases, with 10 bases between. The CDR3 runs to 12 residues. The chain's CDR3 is CASSPEGIEAFF. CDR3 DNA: TGTGCCAGCTCACCGGAAGGTATCGAAGCTTTCTTT.

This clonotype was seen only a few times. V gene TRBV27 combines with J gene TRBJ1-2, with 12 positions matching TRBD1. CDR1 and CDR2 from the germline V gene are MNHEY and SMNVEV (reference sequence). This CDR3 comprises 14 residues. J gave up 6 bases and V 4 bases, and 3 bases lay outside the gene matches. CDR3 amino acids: CASSSGTGGHGYTF. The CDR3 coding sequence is TGTGCCAGCAGTTCAGGGACAGGGGGCCATGGCTACACCTTC.

The CDR3 coding sequence is TGTGCCACCAGCAGAGATAAAGTAGCGGGCCCAGAATTGTTCTCCTACGAGCAGTACTTC. Translated: CATSRDKVAGPELFSYEQYF. V usage is TRBV15 and J usage is TRBJ2-7; the match to TRBD2 covers 7 bases. Trimming removed 0 bases from V and 0 bases from J; junction bases left unmatched: 17. CDR3 length equals 20 residues. Germline values: CDR1 LNHNV, CDR2 YYDKDF (reference sequence). The full variable domain, in which reference TRBV15 and TRBJ2-7 provide the parts outside the CDR3, is DAMVIQNPRYQVTQFGKPVTLSCSQTLNHNVMYWYQQKSSQAPKLLFHYYDKDFNNEADTPDNFQSRRPNTSFCFLDIRSPGLGDTAMYLCATSRDKVAGPELFSYEQYFGPGTRLTVT.

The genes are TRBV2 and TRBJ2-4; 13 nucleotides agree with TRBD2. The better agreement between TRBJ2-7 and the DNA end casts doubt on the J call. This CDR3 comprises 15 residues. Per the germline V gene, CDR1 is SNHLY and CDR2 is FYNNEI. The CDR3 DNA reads TGTGCCAGCAGTTATCCGGGACTAGCGGGACACGAGCAGTACTTC. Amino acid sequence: CASSYPGLAGHEQYF.

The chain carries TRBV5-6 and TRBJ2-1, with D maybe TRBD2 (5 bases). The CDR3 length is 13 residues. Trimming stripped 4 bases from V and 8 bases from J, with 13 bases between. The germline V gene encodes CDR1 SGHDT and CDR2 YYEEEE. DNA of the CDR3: TGTGCCAGCAGCACAACTAGATATTATGAGCAGTTCTTC. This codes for CASSTTRYYEQFF.

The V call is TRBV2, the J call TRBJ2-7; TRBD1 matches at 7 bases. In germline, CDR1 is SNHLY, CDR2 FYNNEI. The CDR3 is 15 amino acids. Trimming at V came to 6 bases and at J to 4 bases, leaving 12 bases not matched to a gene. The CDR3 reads CASSGYRGPVYEQYF. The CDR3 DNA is TGTGCCAGCAGCGGATACAGGGGACCGGTGTACGAGCAGTACTTC.

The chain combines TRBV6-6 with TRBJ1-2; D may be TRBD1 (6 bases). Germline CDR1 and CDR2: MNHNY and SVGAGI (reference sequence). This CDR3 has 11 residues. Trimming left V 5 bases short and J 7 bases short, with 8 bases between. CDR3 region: CASSGTSGYTF. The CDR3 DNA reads TGTGCCAGCAGTGGGACATCTGGCTACACCTTC.

CDR3 in amino acids: CSARDRSLPGYTF. Here the CDR3 DNA reads TGCAGTGCTCGCGACAGGTCCCTCCCTGGCTACACCTTC. V is TRBV20-1 and J is TRBJ1-2; a possible D gene is TRBD1 (6 bases). The ends were cut back, 5 bases at V and 7 bases at J, with 17 bases in the middle. This CDR3 is 13 amino acids long. Germline V gives CDR1 DFQATT, CDR2 SNEGSKA (reference sequence).